This is a list of T cell receptor beta chains from one sample in a study of cytomegalovirus exposure and HLA in healthy donors. The table came from immunoSEQ multiplex PCR; TCRdb's copy has only in-frame clones and leaves some out. The sample comprises around 63,000 clones, 65% to 80% of which are singletons, and about 2.8% rests with the top ten. Sequencing was carried out using PBMCs. The receptors originated from a woman younger than 45 in good health and CMV-seronegative. Each CDR3 is given with its conserved first and last residue. D genes are given only for firm matches. A row's size may be missing; if present it is once, few, many or a size class.

d_call	v_call	j_call	clone_size	cdr3_aa	cdr3_nt
-	TRBV5-4	TRBJ2-5	-	CASSSQGLAPQETQYF	TGTGCCAGCAGCAGTCAGGGGTTAGCGCCCCAAGAGACCCAGTACTTC
-	TRBV19	TRBJ1-1	-	CASSVDPGRTNTEAFF	TGTGCCAGTAGTGTAGATCCCGGCCGGACAAACACTGAAGCTTTCTTT
TRBD1	TRBV19	TRBJ1-1	-	CASSDRQGITEAFF	TGTGCCAGTAGCGATAGACAGGGAATCACTGAAGCTTTCTTT
TRBD1	TRBV27	TRBJ1-1	-	CASSSWTGSTEAFF	TGTGCCAGCAGTTCATGGACAGGGAGCACTGAAGCTTTCTTT
-	TRBV6-1	TRBJ2-5	few	CASRDTSQETQYF	TGTGCCAGCAGAGATACTTCCCAAGAGACCCAGTACTTC
-	TRBV7-2	TRBJ1-2	few	CASSRNRDKVLNGYTF	TGTGCCAGCAGCCGCAACAGGGACAAGGTCCTAAACGGCTACACCTTC
TRBD2	TRBV5-4	TRBJ2-5	-	CASSRGVDSFQETQYF	TGTGCCAGCAGCCGGGGGGTCGACAGTTTCCAAGAGACCCAGTACTTC
-	TRBV6-5	TRBJ1-2	-	CASMGLGYGYTF	TGTGCCAGCATGGGGCTCGGCTATGGCTACACCTTC
-	TRBV19	TRBJ1-1	-	CASSIWVRGTEAFF	TGTGCCAGTAGTATTTGGGTCCGAGGGACTGAAGCTTTCTTT
TRBD2	TRBV19	TRBJ2-4	-	CASSLQRRGATKNIQYF	TGTGCCAGTAGTCTCCAGCGGCGGGGGGCTACCAAAAACATTCAGTACTTC
-	TRBV25-1	TRBJ2-5	-	CASSEYLTLGETQYF	TGTGCCAGCAGTGAATATCTAACCCTCGGAGAGACCCAGTACTTC
-	TRBV6-1	TRBJ2-6	few	CASRGGSGANVLTF	TGTGCCAGCAGAGGGGGCTCTGGGGCCAACGTCCTGACTTTC
TRBD2	TRBV9	TRBJ2-3	-	CASSPTSGPSTDTQYF	TGTGCCAGCAGCCCTACTAGCGGGCCTAGCACAGATACGCAGTATTTT
-	TRBV7-9	TRBJ1-1	once	CASSPAAVNTEAFF	TGTGCCAGCAGCCCCGCGGCAGTGAACACTGAAGCTTTCTTT
TRBD1	TRBV7-2	TRBJ1-2	once	CASSERGQGHYGYTF	TGTGCCAGCAGCGAAAGGGGACAGGGGCACTATGGCTACACCTTC
-	TRBV19	TRBJ1-2	-	CASTLFPTADYGYTF	TGTGCCAGTACCCTCTTTCCGACAGCCGACTATGGCTACACCTTC
TRBD2	TRBV12-5	TRBJ2-1	-	CASGLTLAVNEQFF	TGTGCTAGTGGTTTGACACTAGCGGTCAATGAGCAGTTCTTC
-	TRBV29-1	TRBJ1-1	-	CSVDAGLNTEAFF	TGCAGCGTTGACGCAGGCTTGAACACTGAAGCTTTCTTT
TRBD1	TRBV9	TRBJ2-2	-	CASSTPGQVNTGELFF	TGTGCCAGCAGCACCCCTGGACAGGTGAACACCGGGGAGCTGTTTTTT
-	TRBV29-1	TRBJ1-2	-	CSAQDSRYTF	TGCAGCGCACAAGACAGTCGCTACACCTTC
-	TRBV5-6	TRBJ1-2	-	CASSLFYWVRRYTF	TGTGCCAGCAGCTTGTTTTACTGGGTGAGGCGCTACACCTTC
-	TRBV30	TRBJ2-3	few	CAWNAGGVKIVTDTQYF	TGTGCCTGGAACGCGGGCGGCGTTAAGATTGTGACAGATACGCAGTATTTT
TRBD1	TRBV7-9	TRBJ2-5	few	CASSPGQGGRETQYF	TGTGCCAGCAGCCCGGGACAGGGAGGGAGAGAGACCCAGTACTTC
-	TRBV12-2	TRBJ2-5	-	CASRLAQAGFPQETQYF	TGTGCAAGTCGCTTAGCCCAAGCAGGGTTTCCCCAAGAGACCCAGTACTTC
-	TRBV21-1	TRBJ2-3	-	CASSKERPGADTQYF	TGTGCCAGCAGCAAAGAACGGCCCGGGGCAGATACGCAGTATTTT
TRBD2	TRBV9	TRBJ2-3	-	CASGGGTDTQYF	TGTGCCAGCGGGGGGGGAACAGATACGCAGTATTTT
TRBD1	TRBV7-9	TRBJ2-7	-	CASSLGLQGAYEQYF	TGTGCCAGCAGCTTAGGCTTACAGGGGGCCTACGAGCAGTACTTC
-	TRBV6-1	TRBJ2-3	-	CASTSVPTDTQYF	TGTGCCAGCACCTCCGTCCCCACAGATACGCAGTATTTT
TRBD1	TRBV19	TRBJ1-5	-	CASTGTGSNQPQHF	TGTGCCAGCACCGGGACAGGAAGCAATCAGCCCCAGCATTTT
TRBD2	TRBV15	TRBJ2-3	-	CATSRGGEKADTQYF	TGTGCCACCAGCCGGGGAGGGGAAAAGGCAGATACGCAGTATTTT
TRBD1	TRBV5-4	TRBJ2-5	-	CASSRTGSETQYF	TGTGCCAGCAGCCGGACAGGGTCAGAGACCCAGTACTTC
TRBD2	TRBV9	TRBJ2-1	-	CASSAPTSGGTYNEQFF	TGTGCCAGCAGCGCCCCGACTAGCGGGGGAACCTACAATGAGCAGTTCTTC
TRBD1	TRBV19	TRBJ1-1	-	CASSIGTGGITEAFF	TGTGCCAGTAGTATCGGAACAGGGGGAATCACTGAAGCTTTCTTT
-	TRBV11-1	TRBJ2-1	-	CASSSLREYNEQFF	TGTGCCAGCAGCTCCTTGAGGGAATACAATGAGCAGTTCTTC
TRBD2	TRBV4-1	TRBJ2-5	-	CASSQSLAGGRETQYF	TGCGCCAGCAGCCAGTCACTAGCGGGGGGGCGAGAGACCCAGTACTTC
-	TRBV4-1	TRBJ1-1	once	CASSQDQGWGTEAFF	TGCGCCAGCAGCCAAGATCAGGGCTGGGGCACTGAAGCTTTCTTT
-	TRBV15	TRBJ1-1	-	CATSRAQGPMNTEAFF	TGTGCCACCAGCAGAGCCCAGGGGCCGATGAACACTGAAGCTTTCTTT
TRBD2	TRBV5-1	TRBJ2-3	-	CASSPSGGYTDTQYF	TGCGCCAGCAGCCCTAGCGGGGGCTACACAGATACGCAGTATTTT
-	TRBV30	TRBJ2-5	-	CAWSKNTQETQYF	TGTGCCTGGAGTAAGAACACCCAAGAGACCCAGTACTTC
-	TRBV7-6	TRBJ2-1	-	CASSFQASSYNEQFF	TGTGCCAGCAGCTTTCAGGCGAGCTCCTACAATGAGCAGTTCTTC
-	TRBV6-5	TRBJ1-2	-	CASITTSTNPYGYTF	TGTGCCAGCATTACTACGTCGACCAACCCCTATGGCTACACCTTC
-	TRBV30	TRBJ1-4	-	CAWSVTGSEKLFF	TGTGCCTGGAGTGTAACGGGTAGTGAAAAACTGTTTTTT
TRBD1	TRBV5-1	TRBJ2-3	-	CASSPWTGGTDTQYF	TGCGCCAGCAGCCCGTGGACAGGGGGCACAGATACGCAGTATTTT
-	TRBV27	TRBJ1-4	-	CASSFTGRKEKLFF	TGTGCCAGCAGTTTTACAGGGAGAAAGGAAAAACTGTTTTTT
TRBD1	TRBV5-1	TRBJ2-3	-	CASSSTGGTPDTQYF	TGCGCCAGCAGCAGTACAGGGGGAACGCCAGATACGCAGTATTTT
TRBD1	TRBV18	TRBJ2-7	-	CASSLGQGSYEQYF	TGTGCCAGCTCACTAGGACAGGGATCCTACGAGCAGTACTTC